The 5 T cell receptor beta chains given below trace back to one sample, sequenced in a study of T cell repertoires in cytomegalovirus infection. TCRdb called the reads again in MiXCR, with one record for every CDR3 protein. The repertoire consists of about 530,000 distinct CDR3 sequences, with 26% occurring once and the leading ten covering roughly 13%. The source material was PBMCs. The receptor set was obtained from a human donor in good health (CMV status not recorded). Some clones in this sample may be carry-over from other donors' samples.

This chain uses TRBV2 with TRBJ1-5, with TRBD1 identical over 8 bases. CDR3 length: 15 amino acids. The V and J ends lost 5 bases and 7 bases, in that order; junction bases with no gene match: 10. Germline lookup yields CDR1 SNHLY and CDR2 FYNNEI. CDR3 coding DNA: TGTGCCAGCAGTATCGGACAGGGATACGGACAGCCCCAGCATTTT. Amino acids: CASSIGQGYGQPQHF.

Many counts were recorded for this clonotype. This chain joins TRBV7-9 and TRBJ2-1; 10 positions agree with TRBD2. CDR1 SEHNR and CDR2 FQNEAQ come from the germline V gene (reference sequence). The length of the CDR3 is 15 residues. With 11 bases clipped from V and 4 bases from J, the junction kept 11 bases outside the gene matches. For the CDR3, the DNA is TGTGCCGGACAGCGGGAGGGGGCCACGTACAATGAGCAGTTCTTC. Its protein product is CAGQREGATYNEQFF.

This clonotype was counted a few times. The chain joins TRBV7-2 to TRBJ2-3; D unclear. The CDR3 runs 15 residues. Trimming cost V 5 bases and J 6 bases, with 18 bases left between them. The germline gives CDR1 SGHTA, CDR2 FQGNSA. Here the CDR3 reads CASSDRMSSGDTQYF. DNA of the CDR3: TGTGCCAGCAGCGATCGGATGTCTTCCGGGGATACGCAGTATTTT. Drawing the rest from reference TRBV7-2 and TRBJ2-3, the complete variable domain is GAGVSQSPSNKVTEKGKDVELRCDPISGHTALYWYRQSLGQGLEFLIYFQGNSAPDKSGLPSDRFSAERTGGSVSTLTIQRTQQEDSAVYLCASSDRMSSGDTQYFGPGTRLTVL.

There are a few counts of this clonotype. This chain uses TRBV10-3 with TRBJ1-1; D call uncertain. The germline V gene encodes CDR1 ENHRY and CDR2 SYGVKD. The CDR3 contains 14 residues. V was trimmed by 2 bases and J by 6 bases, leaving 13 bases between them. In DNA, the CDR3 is TGTGCCATCAGTGAGCTGGCGGGTAGGGCTGAAGCTTTCTTT. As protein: CAISELAGRAEAFF.

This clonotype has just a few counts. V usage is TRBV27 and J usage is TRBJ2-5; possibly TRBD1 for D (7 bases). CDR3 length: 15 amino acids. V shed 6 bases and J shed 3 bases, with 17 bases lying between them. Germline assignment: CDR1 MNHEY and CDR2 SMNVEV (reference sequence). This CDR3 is CASSDGGQRKETQYF. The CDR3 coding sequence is TGTGCCAGCAGCGACGGGGGACAGAGAAAAGAGACCCAGTACTTC.